This T cell receptor (beta chain) stems from a study of a mutant IDH1 vaccine in newly diagnosed glioma. The overall study: Vaccination began 4-6 weeks post radiotherapy alone, or with temozolomide cycles. General study findings and limits: In about 93% of patients, immune responses induced by the vaccine occurred.

A remark on this clone: What it recognizes is unknown.

The sample's time point: week 11, during vaccination. Doses of 300 ug of mutant IDH1 20-mer peptide were given with topical imiquimod. V trimming: 3 bases; J trimming: 3 bases; junction bases outside the gene matches: 16. The CDR3 length is 18 residues. CDR1 is SGDLS and CDR2 is YYNGEE in the germline V gene. Only in-frame clones appear in the TCRdb table, and some are missing; sequencing was by immunoSEQ multiplex PCR. The sample has about 130,000 clones; around 77% are singletons. The sample was PBMCs, taken from a glioma patient whose treatment included an IDH1 peptide vaccine. This receptor was obtained from a middle-aged man with glioma. The chain carries TRBV9 and TRBJ2-3, with 7 bases lining up with TRBD1. The CDR3 sequence: CASSEGYRGSRRTDTQYF. CDR3 DNA sequence: TGTGCCAGCAGCGAAGGCTACAGGGGTTCCAGAAGAACAGATACGCAGTATTTT.